Described below is a single T cell receptor (beta chain) sequence and its context. Its specificity is not known. The CDR3 extends over 12 amino acids. Per the germline V gene, CDR1 is DFQATT and CDR2 is SNEGSKA (reference sequence). TCRdb reprocessed the 5' RACE reads and stores each CDR3 protein as one record, lacking DNA. The repertoire shows about 260,000 distinct CDR3 sequences; the top ten hold 4% to 4.5%. The sample comes from a study of T cells expressing NK-cell markers. Study summary: Sorted T-cell subsets CD3+CD56+NKG2C+, CD3+CD56+NKG2C- and CD3+CD56-NKG2C+ were TCR beta-sequenced. Among eight sequenced donors, seven carried HCMV seropositivity while one was seronegative. Study-wide results and caveats: There were a handful of donors in whom these clonotypes also led the CD3+CD56-NKG2C+ fraction.

The TCR originated in a woman aged 18 to 75 in good health. The rearrangement uses TRBV20-1 and TRBJ1-1; TCRdb outputs TRBD1, but without DNA this stays unchecked. Sequencing was done on a sample of blood T cells: a sorted CD56 or NKG2C T cell subset, CD4+ or CD8+ T cells, or bulk PBMC T cells (not recorded which). This CDR3 reads CSAIRGNTEAFF.